This T cell receptor (beta chain) stems from a study of cytotoxic CD8 clonotypes in ibrutinib-treated CLL. Study-wide findings and caveats: Clonality rose at ibrutinib response, held steady in sustained remission, and fell toward baseline at progression.

TCRdb's table, derived via immunoSEQ multiplex PCR, lists solely in-frame clones and lacks some. The table has 65,000 to 80,000 clones, roughly 83% seen once. Germline trimming cut 10 bases from V and 4 bases from J; bases unmatched to any gene: 6. The CDR3 length is 12 residues. Germline V gives CDR1 MGHDK, CDR2 SYGVNS. As concerns this clone: Its antigen remains unknown.

This clonotype originated in a human donor with chronic lymphocytic leukemia. The sequenced sample was PBMCs, obtained after 24 months of ibrutinib treatment. The V call is TRBV25-1, the J call TRBJ1-1; 7 positions agree with TRBD1. The CDR3 loop reads CATTGVSTEAFF. The CDR3 nucleotides are TGTGCCACCACAGGGGTGAGCACTGAAGCTTTCTTT. Using reference TRBV25-1 and TRBJ1-1 for the parts outside the CDR3, the full variable domain is EADIYQTPRYLVIGTGKKITLECSQTMGHDKMYWYQQDPGMELHLIHYSYGVNSTEKGDLSSESTVSRIRTEHFPLTLESARPSHTSQYLCATTGVSTEAFFGQGTRLTVV.